A single sample gave rise to the 17 T cell receptor beta chains below, sequenced in a study of cytomegalovirus exposure and HLA in healthy donors. PCR involved 60 Vbeta and 13 Jbeta primers. Measured with immunoSEQ multiplex PCR; TCRdb has only the in-frame clones, and not every one. The sample lists around 180,000 clones; around 80% were seen once. The sample consisted of PBMCs. The receptor source for this set is a man aged 40-55 years in good health and CMV-seronegative.

The chain has TRBV7-8 and TRBJ2-5, with D tentatively TRBD2 (5 bases). V lost 5 bases and J 4 bases, leaving 14 bases between the germline ends. This CDR3 has 14 amino acids. Looked up from germline, CDR1 is SGHVS and CDR2 is FQNEAQ. This CDR3 is CASSRPTSSETQYF. In nucleotides, the CDR3 is TGTGCCAGCAGCCGTCCTACTAGTTCAGAGACCCAGTACTTC.

The V and J genes are TRBV2 and TRBJ1-6; D remains unclear. The CDR3 spans 15 residues. CDR1 is SNHLY and CDR2 is FYNNEI in the germline V gene. With 6 bases removed from V and 13 bases from J, the gap between germline ends came to 22 bases. The CDR3 spells CASRIIEGGSGPLHF. In DNA form, the CDR3 reads TGTGCCAGCAGGATAATCGAGGGAGGTTCGGGTCCCCTCCACTTT.

The CDR3 nucleotides read TGTGCCAGCAGTGACGGGACAGTGGTTAAAGAGACCCAGTACTTC. It encodes CASSDGTVVKETQYF. The chain employs TRBV2 and TRBJ2-5; 7 nucleotides align to TRBD1. The CDR3 has 15 amino acids. Germline-derived CDR1 and CDR2 are SNHLY and FYNNEI. The J segment lost 3 bases and the V segment lost 3 bases, leaving 7 bases of the junction unmatched.

This rearrangement joins TRBV7-9 to TRBJ1-1; 7 nucleotides match TRBD1. The CDR3 sequence is 17 residues long. Germline V gene data show CDR1 as SEHNR and CDR2 as FQNEAQ (reference sequence). V dropped 7 bases and J dropped 2; count of bases not matched to a gene: 16. CDR3 sequence: CASNQKGGSLLNTEAFF. The CDR3, as DNA: TGTGCCAGCAACCAGAAAGGGGGCTCTCTCCTAAACACTGAAGCTTTCTTT.

This clone appeared a few times. V usage is TRBV30 and J usage is TRBJ1-4; no firm D call. V was shortened by 1 base and J by 6 bases, with 12 bases between the two germline ends. The CDR3 has 14 residues. Germline CDR1 reads GTSNPN; CDR2 reads SVGIG (reference sequence). The CDR3 sequence: CAWSATGVDEKLFF. CDR3 DNA: TGTGCCTGGAGTGCAACCGGTGTCGATGAAAAACTGTTTTTT.

The rearrangement joins TRBV7-2 to TRBJ1-1; a possible D gene is TRBD1 (5 bases). Per germline, CDR1 SGHTA and CDR2 FQGNSA. The CDR3 is 14 amino acids. The V and J ends lost 5 bases and 2 bases respectively, with 12 bases between them. In DNA form, the CDR3 reads TGTGCCAGCAGCCGCCCGGGGGTTAACACTGAAGCTTTCTTT. The encoded protein is CASSRPGVNTEAFF.

This sequence joins TRBV7-9 and TRBJ2-5; TRBD2 matches 7 bases. Germline V gene lookup returns CDR1 SEHNR and CDR2 FQNEAQ (reference sequence). CDR3 size: 17 residues. The junction had 12 bases not matched to a gene; V was cut back by 0 bases and J by 5 bases. CDR3 in DNA: TGTGCCAGCAGCTTAGCGTTAATTAGCGGGTCAGGGGAGACCCAGTACTTC. Translation gives CASSLALISGSGETQYF.

The chain links TRBV13 to TRBJ2-7, with D tentatively TRBD2 (6 bases). V lost 5 bases and J 7 bases, leaving 9 bases between the germline ends. The CDR3 runs to 11 residues. Germline V gives CDR1 PRHDT, CDR2 FYEKMQ (reference sequence). CDR3 nucleotide sequence: TGTGCCAGCAGCCCCCGGGGGGAGCAGTACTTC. This encodes CASSPRGEQYF.

V is TRBV19 and J is TRBJ2-1; tentative D call: TRBD2 (5 bases). CDR1 and CDR2 (germline): LNHDA, SQIVND (reference sequence). V was pared by 8 bases and J by 7 bases, with 15 bases between. This CDR3 comprises 13 residues. CDR3 region: CASARRSGNEQFF. CDR3 sequence (DNA): TGTGCCAGTGCCCGTCGGAGCGGAAATGAGCAGTTCTTC.

The chain couples TRBV2 to TRBJ2-3, with 9 bases identical to TRBD1. Germline-derived CDR1 and CDR2 are SNHLY and FYNNEI. V gave up 7 bases and J gave up 0 bases; unmatched junction bases: 14. The CDR3 consists of 18 residues. DNA of the CDR3: TGTGCCAGCACCCCGAGGGGACAGGGCATAATCAGCACAGATACGCAGTATTTT. Residues: CASTPRGQGIISTDTQYF.

This chain uses TRBV5-1 with TRBJ1-6; TRBD1 matches at 8 bases. This CDR3 region has 15 residues. CDR1 SGHRS and CDR2 YFSETQ come from the germline V gene. V dropped 4 bases and J dropped 7; count of bases not matched to a gene: 7. The CDR3 DNA reads as TGCGCCAGCAGCCCAGGACAGGGTTGGAATTCACCCCTCCACTTT. The encoded protein is CASSPGQGWNSPLHF.

The chain carries TRBV10-2 and TRBJ2-7; 9 nucleotides match TRBD1. CDR3 length: 15 amino acids. Germline V gene sequence: CDR1 WSHSY, CDR2 SAAADI. V shed 2 bases and J 4 bases; nucleotides not matched to a gene: 6. CDR3 sequence: CASSEEQGAKYEQYF. CDR3 nucleotide sequence: TGCGCCAGCAGTGAGGAACAGGGGGCAAAATACGAGCAGTACTTC.

The chain links TRBV27 to TRBJ2-5, with 11 positions matching TRBD1. Per germline, CDR1 MNHEY and CDR2 SMNVEV (reference sequence). Unmatched junction bases numbered 4, after V lost 6 bases and J lost 4 bases. This CDR3 contains 14 residues. The CDR3 DNA reads TGTGCCAGCAGCTCCGGGACAGGGGGAGAGACCCAGTACTTC. This translates into CASSSGTGGETQYF.

This clone has only a few counts. V is TRBV14 and J is TRBJ1-2, with 7 bases aligning to TRBD1. V trimming: 2 bases; J trimming: 2 bases; junction bases outside the gene matches: 5. Germline-derived CDR1 and CDR2 are SGHDN and FVKESK. This CDR3 has 15 residues. The CDR3 nucleotides read TGTGCCAGCAGCCAAATACAGGGGTGGAACTATGGCTACACCTTC. It codes for CASSQIQGWNYGYTF.

The chain joins TRBV18 to TRBJ2-7, with D unclear. Germline V gene sequence: CDR1 KGHSH, CDR2 LQKENI. Deletions cut 6 bases from V and 7 bases from J, with 13 bases between. The CDR3 length is 12 residues. Here the CDR3 reads CASSRNFDEQYF. The DNA for the CDR3 is TGTGCCAGCTCCCGAAACTTCGATGAGCAGTACTTC. Combining the CDR3 with reference TRBV18 and TRBJ2-7 gives the whole variable domain NAGVMQNPRHLVRRRGQEARLRCSPMKGHSHVYWYRQLPEEGLKFMVYLQKENIIDESGMPKERFSAEFPKEGPSILRIQQVVRGDSAAYFCASSRNFDEQYFGPGTRLTVT.

The CDR3 sequence is CASTGYNEQFF. Written as DNA, the CDR3 is TGCGCCAGCACCGGCTACAATGAGCAGTTCTTC. The J gene is TRBJ2-1, the V gene TRBV5-1; no clear D. CDR1 and CDR2 from the germline V gene are SGHRS and YFSETQ. Trimming removed 6 bases at V and 3 bases at J, with 4 bases between. The CDR3 contains 11 residues.

The chain's CDR3 is CASSLEGTRPYEQYF. The CDR3 nucleotides read TGTGCCAGCAGCTTAGAGGGGACTCGACCCTACGAGCAGTACTTC. V gene TRBV11-2 combines with J gene TRBJ2-7; tentative D call: TRBD2 (6 bases). V gave up 0 bases and J gave up 2 bases, with 11 bases separating them. CDR1 is SGHAT, CDR2 FQNNGV, per germline. The CDR3 extends over 15 amino acids.